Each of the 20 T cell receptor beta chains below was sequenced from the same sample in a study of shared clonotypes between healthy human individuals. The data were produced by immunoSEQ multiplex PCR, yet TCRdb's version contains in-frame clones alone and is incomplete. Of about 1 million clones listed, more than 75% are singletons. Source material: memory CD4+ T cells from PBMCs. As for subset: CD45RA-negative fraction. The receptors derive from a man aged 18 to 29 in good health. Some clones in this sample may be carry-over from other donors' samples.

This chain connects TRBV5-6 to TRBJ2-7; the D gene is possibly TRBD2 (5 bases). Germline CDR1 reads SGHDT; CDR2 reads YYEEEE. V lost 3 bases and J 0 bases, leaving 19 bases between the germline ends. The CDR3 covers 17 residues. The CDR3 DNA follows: TGTGCCAGCAGCTCCCTGACGGGCGGGTATTACTCCTACGAGCAGTACTTC. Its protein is CASSSLTGGYYSYEQYF.

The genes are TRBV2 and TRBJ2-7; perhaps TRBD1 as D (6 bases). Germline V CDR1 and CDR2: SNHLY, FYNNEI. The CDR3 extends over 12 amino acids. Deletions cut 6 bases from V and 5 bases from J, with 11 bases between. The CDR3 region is CASRRQAHEQYF. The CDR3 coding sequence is TGTGCCAGCAGACGACAGGCCCACGAGCAGTACTTC.

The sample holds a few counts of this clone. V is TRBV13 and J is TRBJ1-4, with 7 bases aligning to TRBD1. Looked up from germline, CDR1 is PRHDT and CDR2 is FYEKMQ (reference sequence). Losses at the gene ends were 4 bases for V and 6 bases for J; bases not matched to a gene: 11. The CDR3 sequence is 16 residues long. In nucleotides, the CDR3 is TGTGCCAGCAGCTCCAGGGGGGGCTGGTCTCATGAAAAACTGTTTTTT. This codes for CASSSRGGWSHEKLFF.

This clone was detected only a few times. CDR3 bases: TGTGCCAGCATCGCACTGGAAGGGGGCCCAGCCGCCGGGGAGCAGTACTTC. This translates into CASIALEGGPAAGEQYF. The chain is built from TRBV28 and TRBJ2-7; 7 nucleotides match TRBD1. The CDR3 contains 17 residues. Germline V gene lookup returns CDR1 MDHEN and CDR2 SYDVKM. J was trimmed by 7 bases and V by 7 bases; bases with no gene match: 22.

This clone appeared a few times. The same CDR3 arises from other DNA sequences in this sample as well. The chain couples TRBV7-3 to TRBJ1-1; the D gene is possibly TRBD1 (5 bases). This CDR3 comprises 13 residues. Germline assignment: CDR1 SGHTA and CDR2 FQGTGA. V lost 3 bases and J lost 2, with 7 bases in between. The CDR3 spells CASSFQGNTEAFF. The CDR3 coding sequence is TGTGCCAGCAGCTTCCAGGGAAACACTGAAGCTTTCTTT.

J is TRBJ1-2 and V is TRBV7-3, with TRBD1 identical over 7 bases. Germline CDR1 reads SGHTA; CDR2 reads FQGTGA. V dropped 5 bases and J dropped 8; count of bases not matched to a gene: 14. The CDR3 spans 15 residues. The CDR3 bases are TGTGCCAGCAGCCCGAGGAGGGGGCGTATGGACGGCTACACCTTC. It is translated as CASSPRRGRMDGYTF.

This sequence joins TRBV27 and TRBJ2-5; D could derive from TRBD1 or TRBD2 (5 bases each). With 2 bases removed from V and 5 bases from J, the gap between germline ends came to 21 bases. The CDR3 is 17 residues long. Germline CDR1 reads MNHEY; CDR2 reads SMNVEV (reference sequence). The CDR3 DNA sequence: TGTGCCAGCAGTTTACAACCCGGTCCCTGGGGGAAGGAGACCCAGTACTTC. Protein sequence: CASSLQPGPWGKETQYF.

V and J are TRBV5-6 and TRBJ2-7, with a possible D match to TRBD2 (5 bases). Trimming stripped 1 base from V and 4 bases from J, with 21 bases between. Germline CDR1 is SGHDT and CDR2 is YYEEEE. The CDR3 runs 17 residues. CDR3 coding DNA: TGTGCCAGCAGCTTGCGACCGGGAAGGCAGGTGAGGTACGAGCAGTACTTC. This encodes CASSLRPGRQVRYEQYF.

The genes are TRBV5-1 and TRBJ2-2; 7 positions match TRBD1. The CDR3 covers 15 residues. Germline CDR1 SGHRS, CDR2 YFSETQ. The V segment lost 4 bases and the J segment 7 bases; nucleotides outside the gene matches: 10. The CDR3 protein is CASSLLTGKGGELFF. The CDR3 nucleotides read TGCGCCAGCAGCCTCCTGACAGGGAAGGGCGGGGAGCTGTTTTTT.

CDR3 sequence (DNA): TGTGCCAGCAAGGGAATTCAGCCCCAGCATTTT. It specifies CASKGIQPQHF. This chain connects TRBV6-1 to TRBJ1-5, with D unresolved. Between the trimmed V and J ends, which lost 7 bases and 6 bases, there was a span of 7 bases. The CDR3 covers 11 residues. Germline V lookup: CDR1 MNHNS, CDR2 SASEGT.

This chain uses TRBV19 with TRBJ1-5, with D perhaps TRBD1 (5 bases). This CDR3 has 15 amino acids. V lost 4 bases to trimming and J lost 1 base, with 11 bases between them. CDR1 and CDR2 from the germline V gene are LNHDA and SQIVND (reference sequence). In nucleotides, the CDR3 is TGTGCCAGTAGTAGGGGCGAGGAAAGCAATCAGCCCCAGCATTTT. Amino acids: CASSRGEESNQPQHF. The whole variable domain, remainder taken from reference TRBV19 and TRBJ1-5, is DGGITQSPKYLFRKEGQNVTLSCEQNLNHDAMYWYRQDPGQGLRLIYYSQIVNDFQKGDIAEGYSVSREKKESFPLTVTSAQKNPTAFYLCASSRGEESNQPQHFGDGTRLSIL.

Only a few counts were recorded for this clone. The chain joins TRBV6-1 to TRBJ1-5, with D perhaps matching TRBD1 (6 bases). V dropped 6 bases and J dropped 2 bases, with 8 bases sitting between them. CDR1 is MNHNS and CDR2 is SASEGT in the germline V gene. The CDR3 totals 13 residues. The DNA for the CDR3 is TGTGCCAGCAGAAAGGGGGGCAATCAGCCCCAGCATTTT. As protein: CASRKGGNQPQHF.

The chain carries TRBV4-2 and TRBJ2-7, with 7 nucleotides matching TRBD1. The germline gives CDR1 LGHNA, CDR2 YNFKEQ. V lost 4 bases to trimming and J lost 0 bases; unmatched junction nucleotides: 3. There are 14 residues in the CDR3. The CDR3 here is CASSRGDSSYEQYF. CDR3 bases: TGTGCCAGCAGCCGAGGGGACAGCTCCTACGAGCAGTACTTC.

CDR3 amino acids: CASSFGNRGYGYTF. CDR3 bases: TGTGCCAGCAGCTTTGGGAATCGAGGCTATGGCTACACCTTC. The genes are TRBV7-2 and TRBJ1-2; no definite D call. The CDR3 spans 14 residues. V lost 3 bases to trimming and J lost 4 bases, with 12 bases between them. CDR1 SGHTA and CDR2 FQGNSA come from the germline V gene.

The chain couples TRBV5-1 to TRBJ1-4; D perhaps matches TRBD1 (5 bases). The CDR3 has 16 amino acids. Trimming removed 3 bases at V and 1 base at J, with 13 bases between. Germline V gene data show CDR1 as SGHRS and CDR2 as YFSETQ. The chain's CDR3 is CASSSGPPLTNEKLFF. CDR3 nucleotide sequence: TGCGCCAGCAGCTCGGGACCGCCCTTAACTAATGAAAAACTGTTTTTT.

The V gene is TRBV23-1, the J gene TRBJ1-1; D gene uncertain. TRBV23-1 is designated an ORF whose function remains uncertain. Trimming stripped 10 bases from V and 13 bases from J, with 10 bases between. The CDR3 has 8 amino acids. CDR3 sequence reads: CATRGGFF. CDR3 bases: TGCGCCACCAGAGGAGGTTTCTTT.

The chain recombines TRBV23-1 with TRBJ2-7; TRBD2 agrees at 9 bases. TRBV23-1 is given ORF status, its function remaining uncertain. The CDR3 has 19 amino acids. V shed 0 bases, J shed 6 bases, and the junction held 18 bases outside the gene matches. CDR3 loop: CASSQSEEVAGGPTGEQYF. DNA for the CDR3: TGCGCCAGCAGTCAATCAGAGGAGGTGGCGGGAGGGCCAACGGGCGAGCAGTACTTC.

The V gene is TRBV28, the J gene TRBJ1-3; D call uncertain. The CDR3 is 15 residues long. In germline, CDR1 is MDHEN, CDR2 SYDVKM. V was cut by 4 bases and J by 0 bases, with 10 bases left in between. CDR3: CASSSRASSGNTIYF. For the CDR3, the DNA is TGTGCCAGCAGTTCGAGGGCTAGCTCTGGAAACACCATATATTTT.

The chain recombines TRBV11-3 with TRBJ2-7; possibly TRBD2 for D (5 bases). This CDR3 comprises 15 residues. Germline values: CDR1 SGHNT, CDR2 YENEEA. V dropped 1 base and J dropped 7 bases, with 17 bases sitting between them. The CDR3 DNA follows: TGTGCCAGCAGCTTAGGAGGGAGCGTCCTAGGGGAGCAGTACTTC. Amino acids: CASSLGGSVLGEQYF.

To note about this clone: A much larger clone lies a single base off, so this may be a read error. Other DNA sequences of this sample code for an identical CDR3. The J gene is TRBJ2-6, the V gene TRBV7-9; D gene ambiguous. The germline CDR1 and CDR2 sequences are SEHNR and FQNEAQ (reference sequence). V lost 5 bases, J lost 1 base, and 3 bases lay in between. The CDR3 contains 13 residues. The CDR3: CASSPSGANVLTF. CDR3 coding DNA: TGTGCCAGCAGCCCTTCTGGGGCCAACGTCCTGACTTTC.